This T cell receptor beta chain was captured in a study of long-term antiretroviral therapy in people with HIV. It was version v3.0 of the immunoSEQ assay that was run at survey level. Assay: immunoSEQ multiplex PCR; the TCRdb copy retains only in-frame clones and omits some. The top ten hold 7.5% to 9.5% of the sample, which has 30,000 to 35,000 clones, 65% to 80% seen once. The CDR3 contains 15 residues. Looked up from germline, CDR1 is SEHNR and CDR2 is FQNEAQ (reference sequence). Trimming at V came to 0 bases and at J to 1 base, leaving 0 bases not matched to a gene. This chain joins TRBV7-9 and TRBJ2-3; TRBD2 aligns across 8 bases. The clonotype was recovered from a woman aged 50 to 60 with HIV. Sequencing used unsorted PBMCs, obtained 3.1 years after starting antiretroviral therapy. For the CDR3, the DNA is TGTGCCAGCAGCTTAGCGCGGGGGGGCACAGATACGCAGTATTTT. It translates to CASSLARGGTDTQYF.